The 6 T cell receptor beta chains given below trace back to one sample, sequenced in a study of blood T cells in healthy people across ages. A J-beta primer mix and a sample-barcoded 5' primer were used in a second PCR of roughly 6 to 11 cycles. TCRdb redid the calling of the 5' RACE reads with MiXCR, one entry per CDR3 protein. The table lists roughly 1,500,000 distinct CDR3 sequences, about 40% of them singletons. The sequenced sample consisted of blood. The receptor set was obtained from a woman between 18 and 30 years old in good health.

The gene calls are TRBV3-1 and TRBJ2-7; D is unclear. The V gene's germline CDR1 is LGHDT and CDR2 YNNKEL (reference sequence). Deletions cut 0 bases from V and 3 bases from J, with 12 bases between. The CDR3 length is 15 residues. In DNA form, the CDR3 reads TGTGCCAGCAGCCAAGATCAAGGTTTCCACTACGAGCAGTACTTC. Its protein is CASSQDQGFHYEQYF.

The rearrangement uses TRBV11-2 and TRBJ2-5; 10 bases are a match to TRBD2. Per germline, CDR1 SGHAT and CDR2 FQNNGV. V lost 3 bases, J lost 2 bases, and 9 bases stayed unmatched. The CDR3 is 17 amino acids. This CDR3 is CASSFALAGALQETQYF. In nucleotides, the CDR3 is TGTGCCAGCAGCTTTGCCCTAGCGGGGGCCCTACAAGAGACCCAGTACTTC. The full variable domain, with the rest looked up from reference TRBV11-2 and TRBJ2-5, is EAGVAQSPRYKIIEKRQSVAFWCNPISGHATLYWYQQILGQGPKLLIQFQNNGVVDDSQLPKDRFSAERLKGVDSTLKIQPAKLEDSAVYLCASSFALAGALQETQYFGPGTRLLVL.

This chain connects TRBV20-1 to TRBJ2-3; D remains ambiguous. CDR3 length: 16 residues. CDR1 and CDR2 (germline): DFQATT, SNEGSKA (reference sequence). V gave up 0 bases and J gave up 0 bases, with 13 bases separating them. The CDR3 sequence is CSARDLAVTSTDTQYF. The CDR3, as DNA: TGCAGTGCTAGAGATTTGGCGGTTACTAGCACAGATACGCAGTATTTT.

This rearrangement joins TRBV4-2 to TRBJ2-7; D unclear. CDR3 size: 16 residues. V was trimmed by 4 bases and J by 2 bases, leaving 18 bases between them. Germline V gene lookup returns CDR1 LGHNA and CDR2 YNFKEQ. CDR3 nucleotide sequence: TGTGCCAGCAGCCGAGGTGTGGAGACGGCGCCCTACGAGCAGTACTTC. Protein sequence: CASSRGVETAPYEQYF.

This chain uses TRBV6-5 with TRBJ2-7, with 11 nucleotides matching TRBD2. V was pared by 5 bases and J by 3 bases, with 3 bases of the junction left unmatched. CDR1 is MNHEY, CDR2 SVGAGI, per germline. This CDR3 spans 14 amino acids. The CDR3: CASSTTSGSYEQYF. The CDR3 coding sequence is TGTGCCAGCAGTACTACTAGCGGGAGCTACGAGCAGTACTTC.

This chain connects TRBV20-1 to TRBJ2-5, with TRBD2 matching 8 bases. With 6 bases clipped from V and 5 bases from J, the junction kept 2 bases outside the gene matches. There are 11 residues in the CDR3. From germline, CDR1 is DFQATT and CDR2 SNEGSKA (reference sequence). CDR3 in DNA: TGCAGTGCCCGACTAGCGGAGACCCAGTACTTC. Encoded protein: CSARLAETQYF.